These T cell receptor beta chains were read from a single sample in a study of OX40 agonist ivuxolimab in advanced cancers. The repertoire was sequenced with immunoSEQ multiplex PCR; TCRdb's copy has only in-frame clones and lacks some. There are about 41,000 clones in the sample; about 85% occur only once, and around 2.9% lies in the top ten. This material consisted of CD4+ or CD8+ T cells sorted from blood, taken in a trial of the OX40 agonist ivuxolimab. The source is an adult with an advanced solid tumor such as melanoma, head and neck, liver or kidney cancer. The CDR3 runs from the conserved cysteine through the conserved F or W. Fields, in order: clone size, V gene, J gene, D gene, CDR3 DNA, CDR3 protein. The D gene is left open where the match is weak. Only part of the rows carry a size: once, few, many, or a class if the clone is expanded.

clone_size: -; v_call: TRBV6-4; j_call: TRBJ1-4; d_call: -; cdr3_nt: TGTGCCAGCAGTGACTCGAGAAAGGGCCTGGCAACTAATGAAAAACTGTTTTTT; cdr3_aa: CASSDSRKGLATNEKLFF
clone_size: -; v_call: TRBV28; j_call: TRBJ2-3; d_call: TRBD2; cdr3_nt: TGTGCCAGCAGTTTTAGGCGGGAGTGGAGCACAGATACGCAGTATTTT; cdr3_aa: CASSFRREWSTDTQYF
clone_size: -; v_call: TRBV6-4; j_call: TRBJ1-3; d_call: TRBD1; cdr3_nt: TGTGCCAGCAGGGGGGGGGTGACAGGGTACCCTCACTCTGGAAACACCATATATTTT; cdr3_aa: CASRGGVTGYPHSGNTIYF
clone_size: -; v_call: TRBV10-3; j_call: TRBJ1-5; d_call: TRBD1; cdr3_nt: TGTGCCATCAGTGACCCCCTACAGGGGAGCTATCAGCCCCAGCATTTT; cdr3_aa: CAISDPLQGSYQPQHF
clone_size: few; v_call: TRBV27; j_call: TRBJ2-1; d_call: -; cdr3_nt: TGTGCCAGCAGTTTCCGGGACGGTCCTAATGAGCAGTTCTTC; cdr3_aa: CASSFRDGPNEQFF
clone_size: -; v_call: TRBV18; j_call: TRBJ1-1; d_call: -; cdr3_nt: TGTGCCAGCTCACCCGAGAGGGGCATGAACACTGAAGCTTTCTTT; cdr3_aa: CASSPERGMNTEAFF
clone_size: -; v_call: TRBV5-6; j_call: TRBJ2-7; d_call: TRBD1; cdr3_nt: TGTGCCAGCAGCTTCCTGGACAGGGACTCCGAGCAGTACTTC; cdr3_aa: CASSFLDRDSEQYF
clone_size: -; v_call: TRBV27; j_call: TRBJ2-5; d_call: -; cdr3_nt: TGTGCCAGCAGTTTACCCCCTTCGCTGACAGCGGGCGAGACCCAGTACTTC; cdr3_aa: CASSLPPSLTAGETQYF
clone_size: -; v_call: TRBV10-3; j_call: TRBJ2-3; d_call: -; cdr3_nt: TGTGCCATCAATCAGGGAGCCGCAGATACGCAGTATTTT; cdr3_aa: CAINQGAADTQYF
clone_size: -; v_call: TRBV19; j_call: TRBJ2-4; d_call: TRBD1; cdr3_nt: TGTGCCAGTAGCTTGTCGGGACAGGGGGCTGATTTAGCCAAAAACATTCAGTACTTC; cdr3_aa: CASSLSGQGADLAKNIQYF
clone_size: -; v_call: TRBV29-1; j_call: TRBJ1-5; d_call: -; cdr3_nt: TGCAGCGTTCCATTCGGGGTCCGCAATCAGCCCCAGCATTTT; cdr3_aa: CSVPFGVRNQPQHF
clone_size: -; v_call: TRBV6-5; j_call: TRBJ1-2; d_call: TRBD1; cdr3_nt: TGTGCCAGCAGTCTGACAGGGTCTAGAGGCTACACCTTC; cdr3_aa: CASSLTGSRGYTF
clone_size: -; v_call: TRBV9; j_call: TRBJ2-7; d_call: TRBD1; cdr3_nt: TGTGCCAGCAGTCCCGTAGGGCAGGGGGCGTTCAACGAGCAGTACTTC; cdr3_aa: CASSPVGQGAFNEQYF
clone_size: once; v_call: TRBV11-3; j_call: TRBJ2-3; d_call: -; cdr3_nt: TGTGCCAGCAGCTTACGGGAGACGGGTACGCAGTATTTT; cdr3_aa: CASSLRETGTQYF
clone_size: -; v_call: TRBV19; j_call: TRBJ2-5; d_call: TRBD2; cdr3_nt: TGTGCCAGTAGTATAGCGACCCTAGCGGGAGGTAGCCAAGAGACCCAGTACTTC; cdr3_aa: CASSIATLAGGSQETQYF
clone_size: -; v_call: TRBV2; j_call: TRBJ2-7; d_call: TRBD1; cdr3_nt: TGTGCCAGCAGTTCCCCCGGGACAGGAAAGTCCGAGCAGTACTTC; cdr3_aa: CASSSPGTGKSEQYF
clone_size: -; v_call: TRBV5-1; j_call: TRBJ2-7; d_call: TRBD2; cdr3_nt: TGCGCCAGCAGCTTCGGACTAGCGGGAGGGCCTAGCTCCTACGAGCAGTACTTC; cdr3_aa: CASSFGLAGGPSSYEQYF
clone_size: -; v_call: TRBV6-1; j_call: TRBJ2-7; d_call: -; cdr3_nt: TGTGCCAGCAGGAAACCTGGGACGGCCTGGGAGCAGTACTTC; cdr3_aa: CASRKPGTAWEQYF
clone_size: -; v_call: TRBV18; j_call: TRBJ2-6; d_call: -; cdr3_nt: TGTGCCAGCTCACGGAGCACAGGGACCGACTCTGGGGCCAACGTCCTGACTTTC; cdr3_aa: CASSRSTGTDSGANVLTF
clone_size: medium-sized; v_call: TRBV7-2; j_call: TRBJ2-2; d_call: -; cdr3_nt: TGTGCCAGCAGCTTTGGACCATTCCGGGAGCTGTTTTTT; cdr3_aa: CASSFGPFRELFF
clone_size: -; v_call: TRBV7-9; j_call: TRBJ2-4; d_call: TRBD1; cdr3_nt: TGTGCCAGCAGCTCCGGGACAGGGGCGGACATTCAGTACTTC; cdr3_aa: CASSSGTGADIQYF
clone_size: -; v_call: TRBV18; j_call: TRBJ2-7; d_call: TRBD1; cdr3_nt: TGTGCCAGCTCACCCGCCGGACAGGGAAGCTACGAGCAGTACTTC; cdr3_aa: CASSPAGQGSYEQYF
clone_size: once; v_call: TRBV6-1; j_call: TRBJ2-1; d_call: TRBD2; cdr3_nt: TGTGCCAGCAGTGCCGGGACTAGCGGGATAATTTTGGATGAGCAGTTCTTC; cdr3_aa: CASSAGTSGIILDEQFF
clone_size: -; v_call: TRBV7-7; j_call: TRBJ2-7; d_call: -; cdr3_nt: TGTGCCAGCAGCCCCTGGACCCTCCCGGACGACGAGCAGTACTTC; cdr3_aa: CASSPWTLPDDEQYF
clone_size: -; v_call: TRBV25-1; j_call: TRBJ2-2; d_call: -; cdr3_nt: TGTGCCAGCGGGGTGGAGGGGGCTGGCGCCGGGGAGCTGTTTTTT; cdr3_aa: CASGVEGAGAGELFF
clone_size: -; v_call: TRBV28; j_call: TRBJ1-5; d_call: -; cdr3_nt: TGTGCCAGCAGTTTATGGACCAGAACCCAGCATTTT; cdr3_aa: CASSLWTRTQHF
clone_size: -; v_call: TRBV6-5; j_call: TRBJ2-3; d_call: TRBD2; cdr3_nt: TGTGCCAGCAGTTACCTCCCTAGCGGGACCCCCGATACGCAGTATTTT; cdr3_aa: CASSYLPSGTPDTQYF
clone_size: -; v_call: TRBV6-5; j_call: TRBJ2-7; d_call: -; cdr3_nt: TGTGCCAGCAGTTACTCCGGGTCAAGCGCCTACGAGCAGTACTTC; cdr3_aa: CASSYSGSSAYEQYF
clone_size: -; v_call: TRBV19; j_call: TRBJ1-4; d_call: -; cdr3_nt: TGTGCCAGTAGTGCACACTTAGCAACTAATGAAAAACTGTTTTTT; cdr3_aa: CASSAHLATNEKLFF
clone_size: -; v_call: TRBV11-2; j_call: TRBJ2-6; d_call: -; cdr3_nt: TGTGCCAGCAGCTTTCTGTCAACTGGGGCCAACGTCCTGACTTTC; cdr3_aa: CASSFLSTGANVLTF
clone_size: once; v_call: TRBV30; j_call: TRBJ2-5; d_call: -; cdr3_nt: TGTGCCTGGGGCTGGACAGGAGGGAGTGGGAACCAGTACTTC; cdr3_aa: CAWGWTGGSGNQYF
clone_size: -; v_call: TRBV6-6; j_call: TRBJ2-1; d_call: -; cdr3_nt: TGTGCCAGCAGTTACGAAAACCGCCGGGGGATAAGTGAGCAGTTCTTC; cdr3_aa: CASSYENRRGISEQFF
clone_size: -; v_call: TRBV5-4; j_call: TRBJ2-1; d_call: TRBD1; cdr3_nt: TGTGCCAGCAGCTTGGTGACAGGGCCCAATGAGCAGTTCTTC; cdr3_aa: CASSLVTGPNEQFF